This T cell receptor beta chain was sequenced during a study of CD8+CD57+ T cells in acquired aplastic anemia. Genomic DNA, the template, was used for profiling of the TCR beta VDJ and CDR3. TCRdb re-analysed the reads in MiXCR, keeping a single row per CDR3 protein. The table has roughly 170,000 distinct CDR3 sequences, 45% to 60% seen once. Individuals selected for sequencing had exhibited CD8+CD57+ cell expansion on flow cytometry. The germline gives CDR1 LGHNA, CDR2 YNFKEQ. CDR3 size: 16 residues. With 4 bases clipped from V and 1 base from J, the junction kept 3 bases outside the gene matches. The sample taken for sequencing was sorted CD4+, CD8+, or CD8+CD57+ T cells (not recorded which) from PBMCs. The sequence derives from a human donor with aplastic anemia. The chain uses TRBV4-2 and TRBJ2-7, with 14 bases lining up with TRBD2. CDR3 DNA sequence: TGTGCCAGCAGCCGGGGACTAGCGGGGGCTTCCTACGAGCAGTACTTC. Translating it yields CASSRGLAGASYEQYF.